Listed here are 16 T cell receptor beta chains from one sample, sequenced in a study of T cell clusters in autoimmune cytopenias. TRB was amplified by touch-down multiplex PCR, primer pools A and B combined. Reanalyzing the multiplex PCR reads, TCRdb keeps one entry per CDR3 protein, without DNA. Its listing shows 3,400 or so distinct CDR3 sequences. About 37,500 genome equivalents of blood DNA were amplified for TRB. Sequences were obtained from peripheral blood. These receptors were taken from a human donor with an autoimmune cytopenia or autoimmune hepatitis (not recorded which).

The rearrangement joins TRBV7-9 to TRBJ2-3. The CDR3 consists of 16 residues. Germline V gives CDR1 SEHNR, CDR2 FQNEAQ (reference sequence). This chain's CDR3 is CASSMGLATSTDTQYF.

This clonotype is identified as medium-sized from frequency. The chain carries TRBV30 and TRBJ2-7; with no DNA, the TCRdb D assignment of TRBD2 cannot be verified. This CDR3 region has 17 residues. Looked up from germline, CDR1 is GTSNPN and CDR2 is SVGIG (reference sequence). The CDR3 reads CAWSATRGLPFLGEQYF.

This clonotype registers medium-sized (0.01 to 0.1%) by frequency. The V and J genes are TRBV24-1 and TRBJ2-3. CDR3 size: 13 residues. From germline, CDR1 is KGHDR and CDR2 SFDVKD. This chain's CDR3 is CATSDDGTDTQYF.

The CDR3 loop is CASSFNRGKETQYF. The chain employs TRBV7-2 and TRBJ2-5. Germline-derived CDR1 and CDR2 are SGHTA and FQGNSA. The CDR3 is 14 residues long.

According to its frequency, this clonotype is medium-sized (0.01 to 0.1%). The chain has TRBV20-1 and TRBJ2-5; the D call from TCRdb, TRBD2, cannot be confirmed without DNA. This CDR3 is 15 amino acids long. CDR1 DFQATT and CDR2 SNEGSKA come from the germline V gene (reference sequence). CDR3 loop: CSAKEVGGEQETQYF.

Judged by frequency, this clonotype is medium-sized. The V call is TRBV24-1, the J call TRBJ1-2; TCRdb indicates TRBD1, and absent DNA this call remains unverified. Germline V gene sequence: CDR1 KGHDR, CDR2 SFDVKD. This CDR3 region has 13 residues. CDR3 sequence: CATSDTGNYGYTF.

This clonotype is deemed large by its frequency. The chain is built from TRBV29-1 and TRBJ1-2. The CDR3 covers 13 residues. Germline V CDR1 and CDR2: SQVTM, ANQGSEA. Here the CDR3 reads CSVGAGANYGYTF.

This clonotype is identified as medium-sized from frequency. This sequence joins TRBV19 and TRBJ1-5; TCRdb gives TRBD1 as the D gene, but with no DNA this cannot be confirmed. The CDR3 length is 15 residues. Germline-derived CDR1 and CDR2 are LNHDA and SQIVND (reference sequence). The CDR3 sequence is CASSIARAGGLPQHF.

This clonotype shows up as large by frequency. The chain carries TRBV29-1 and TRBJ1-2; the D gene TCRdb calls, TRBD1, cannot be checked with no DNA. Looked up from germline, CDR1 is SQVTM and CDR2 is ANQGSEA. The CDR3 is 14 residues long. CDR3 sequence reads: CSVDRKSGVYGYTF.

This clonotype registers medium-sized by frequency. This CDR3 is CASSPISGGYNEQFF. The chain couples TRBV18 to TRBJ2-1; TCRdb indicates TRBD1, and absent DNA this call remains unverified. The CDR3 covers 15 residues. In germline, CDR1 is KGHSH, CDR2 LQKENI.

This clonotype shows up as medium-sized by frequency. This chain joins TRBV30 and TRBJ1-2; lacking DNA, the TRBD1 call made by TCRdb goes unchecked. Germline values: CDR1 GTSNPN, CDR2 SVGIG (reference sequence). CDR3 length: 12 residues. The CDR3 is CAWRRAPYGYTF.

Judged by frequency, this clonotype is medium-sized. This chain links TRBV5-4 with TRBJ1-4. This CDR3 has 14 residues. Germline assignment: CDR1 SGHNT and CDR2 YYREEE (reference sequence). The CDR3 region is CASSFPGGDEKLFF.

The V and J genes are TRBV20-1 and TRBJ2-5; the TCRdb call, TRBD2, lacks DNA for checking. Germline CDR1 and CDR2: DFQATT and SNEGSKA (reference sequence). This CDR3 has 12 residues. CDR3 loop: CSAQGPLETQYF.

Frequency places this clonotype as medium-sized. This chain uses TRBV13 with TRBJ1-1; the D call from TCRdb, TRBD1, cannot be confirmed without DNA. The CDR3 totals 13 residues. Germline CDR1 and CDR2: PRHDT and FYEKMQ (reference sequence). Here the CDR3 reads CASSLQEATEAFF.

This clonotype is medium-sized by frequency. The chain has TRBV5-1 and TRBJ2-3; the D call of TRBD2 rests on TCRdb alone, since no DNA is present to check it. The CDR3 is made up of 16 amino acids. Germline V gene lookup returns CDR1 SGHRS and CDR2 YFSETQ. The CDR3 protein is CASSSASGARGDTQYF.

Measured by frequency, this clonotype is medium-sized (0.01 to 0.1%). The chain is built from TRBV5-4 and TRBJ2-1; TCRdb indicates TRBD2, and absent DNA this call remains unverified. The CDR3 is 17 amino acids. Germline V CDR1 and CDR2: SGHNT, YYREEE (reference sequence). The chain's CDR3 is CASSFGGRSSGGNEQFF.